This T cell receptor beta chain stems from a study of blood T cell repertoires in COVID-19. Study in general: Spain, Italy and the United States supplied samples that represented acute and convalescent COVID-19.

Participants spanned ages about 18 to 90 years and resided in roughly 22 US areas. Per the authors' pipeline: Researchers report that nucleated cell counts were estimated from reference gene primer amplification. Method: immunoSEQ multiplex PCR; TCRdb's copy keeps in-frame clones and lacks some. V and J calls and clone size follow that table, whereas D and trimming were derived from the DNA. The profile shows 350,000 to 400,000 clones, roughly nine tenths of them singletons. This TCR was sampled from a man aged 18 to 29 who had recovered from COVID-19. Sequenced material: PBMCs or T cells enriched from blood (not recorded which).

As DNA, the CDR3 is TGTGCCAGTAGTCGACAGTACATGAACACTGAAGCTTTCTTT. This gives the protein CASSRQYMNTEAFF. The chain links TRBV19 to TRBJ1-1, with D possibly being TRBD1 (5 bases). From germline, CDR1 is LNHDA and CDR2 SQIVND (reference sequence). V lost 5 bases and J 0 bases, leaving 10 bases between the germline ends. The CDR3 contains 14 residues.